The following is a T cell receptor beta chain sequence with its context. Germline CDR1 MRHNA, CDR2 SNTAGT. The CDR3 is 14 amino acids. Trimming pared 1 base from V and 2 bases from J, leaving 7 bases between. The data stem from a study of T cell changes during pregnancy in multiple sclerosis. Libraries were prepared by immunoSEQ multiplex PCR; TCRdb keeps only in-frame clonotypes and omits some of them. This sample has 100,000 or so clones; about 90% occur once, and the top ten carry roughly 2%. The chain joins TRBV6-4 to TRBJ2-3, with D unresolved. Here the sequenced sample was peripheral blood, taken after pregnancy. The clonotype was recovered from a female donor with multiple sclerosis, enrolled in a pregnancy study. The CDR3 DNA reads TGTGCCAGCAGTGACTACCCAGTCACAGATACGCAGTATTTT. It specifies CASSDYPVTDTQYF.